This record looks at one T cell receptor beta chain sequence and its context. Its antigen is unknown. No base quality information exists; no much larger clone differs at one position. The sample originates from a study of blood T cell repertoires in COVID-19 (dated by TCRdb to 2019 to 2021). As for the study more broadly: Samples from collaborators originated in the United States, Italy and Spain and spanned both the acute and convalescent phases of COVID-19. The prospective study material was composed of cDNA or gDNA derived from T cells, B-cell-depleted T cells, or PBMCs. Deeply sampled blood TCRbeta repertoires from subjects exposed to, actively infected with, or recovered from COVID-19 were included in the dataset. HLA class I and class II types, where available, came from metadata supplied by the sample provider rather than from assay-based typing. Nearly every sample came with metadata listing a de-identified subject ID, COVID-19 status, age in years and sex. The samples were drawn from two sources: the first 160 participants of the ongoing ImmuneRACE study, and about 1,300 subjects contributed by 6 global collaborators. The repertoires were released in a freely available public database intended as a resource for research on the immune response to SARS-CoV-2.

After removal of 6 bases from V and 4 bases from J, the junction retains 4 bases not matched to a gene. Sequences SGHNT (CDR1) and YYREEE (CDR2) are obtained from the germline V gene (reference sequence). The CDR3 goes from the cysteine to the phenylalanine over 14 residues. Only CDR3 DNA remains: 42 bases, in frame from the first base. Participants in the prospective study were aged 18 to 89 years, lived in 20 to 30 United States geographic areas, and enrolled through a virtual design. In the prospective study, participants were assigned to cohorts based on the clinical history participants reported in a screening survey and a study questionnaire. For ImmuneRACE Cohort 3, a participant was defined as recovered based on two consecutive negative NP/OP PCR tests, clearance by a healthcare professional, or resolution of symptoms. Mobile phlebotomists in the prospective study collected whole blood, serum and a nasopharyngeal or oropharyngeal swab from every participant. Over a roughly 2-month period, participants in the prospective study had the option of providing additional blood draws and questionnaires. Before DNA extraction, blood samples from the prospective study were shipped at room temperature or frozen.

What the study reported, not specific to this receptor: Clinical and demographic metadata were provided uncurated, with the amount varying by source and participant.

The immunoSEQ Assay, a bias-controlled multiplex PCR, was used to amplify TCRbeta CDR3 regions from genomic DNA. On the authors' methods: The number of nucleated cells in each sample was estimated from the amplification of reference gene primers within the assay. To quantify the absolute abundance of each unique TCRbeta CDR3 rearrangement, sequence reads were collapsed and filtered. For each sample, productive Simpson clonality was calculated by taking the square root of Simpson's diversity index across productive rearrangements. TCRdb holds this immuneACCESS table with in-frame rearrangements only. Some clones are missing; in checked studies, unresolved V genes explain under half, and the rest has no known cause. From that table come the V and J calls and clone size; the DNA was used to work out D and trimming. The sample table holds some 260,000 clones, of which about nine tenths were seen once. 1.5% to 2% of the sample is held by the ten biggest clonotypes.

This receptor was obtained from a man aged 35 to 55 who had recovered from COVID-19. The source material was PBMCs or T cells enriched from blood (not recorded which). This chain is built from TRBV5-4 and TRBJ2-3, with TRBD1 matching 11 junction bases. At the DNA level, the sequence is TGTGCCAGCACCAAGGGACAGGGGGCAGATACGCAGTATTTT. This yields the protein CASTKGQGADTQYF.